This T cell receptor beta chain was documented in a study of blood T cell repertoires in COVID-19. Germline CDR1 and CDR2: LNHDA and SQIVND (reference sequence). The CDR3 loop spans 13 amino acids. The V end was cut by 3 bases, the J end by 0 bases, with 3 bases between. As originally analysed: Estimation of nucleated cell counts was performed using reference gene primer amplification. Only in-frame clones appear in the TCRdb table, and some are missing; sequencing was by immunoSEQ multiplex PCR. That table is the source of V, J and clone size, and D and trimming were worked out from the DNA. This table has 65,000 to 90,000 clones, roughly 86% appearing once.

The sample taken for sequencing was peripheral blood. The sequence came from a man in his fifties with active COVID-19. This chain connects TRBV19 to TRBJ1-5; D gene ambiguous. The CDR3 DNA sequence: TGTGCCAGTAGTATGGCTAGCAATCAGCCCCAGCATTTT. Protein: CASSMASNQPQHF.